Listed below are T cell receptor beta chains from one sample, sequenced in a study of blood T cell repertoires in COVID-19. The method was immunoSEQ multiplex PCR; TCRdb's version includes in-frame clones alone and lacks a portion of them. This table has roughly 330,000 clones, more than 70% appearing once. Sequenced input: PBMCs or T cells enriched from blood (not recorded which). The receptors originated from a woman aged 30 to 39 who had recovered from COVID-19. Both conserved end residues are part of each CDR3. A D gene is named only where the DNA matches it firmly. Clone size, where shown, is once, few, many, or a class for clones that have expanded.

V	length	size	J	D	CDR3	DNA
TRBV15	17	once	TRBJ2-1	TRBD2	CATSRVPTSVGKHEQFF	TGTGCCACCAGCAGAGTGCCCACTAGCGTGGGTAAGCATGAGCAGTTCTTC
TRBV6-5	14	-	TRBJ1-4	-	CASRRLATNEKLFF	TGTGCCAGCAGGCGACTTGCAACTAATGAAAAACTGTTTTTT
TRBV12-3/TRBV12-4	13	-	TRBJ2-2	-	CASSRGNTGELFF	TGTGCCAGCAGTCGGGGGAACACCGGGGAGCTGTTTTTT
TRBV5-5	15	-	TRBJ1-5	TRBD1	CASSYGDRGLEPQHF	TGTGCCAGCAGCTACGGTGATAGGGGGCTGGAGCCCCAGCATTTT
TRBV4-2	17	-	TRBJ1-2	-	CASSQDSAPGDHYGYTF	TGTGCCAGCAGCCAAGATTCGGCCCCGGGGGACCACTATGGCTACACCTTC
TRBV25-1	17	-	TRBJ2-1	-	CASSERGEPQGYNEQFF	TGTGCCAGCAGTGAACGGGGGGAGCCCCAGGGGTACAATGAGCAGTTCTTC
TRBV7-3	13	-	TRBJ1-6	-	CASSSQYNSPLHF	TGTGCCAGCAGCTCCCAGTATAATTCACCCCTCCACTTT
TRBV5-4	14	-	TRBJ2-7	TRBD1	CASSLGQSSYEQYF	TGTGCCAGCAGCCTGGGACAGTCTTCCTACGAGCAGTACTTC
TRBV7-9	16	-	TRBJ2-7	TRBD2	CASSLTSGVSSYEQYF	TGTGCCAGCAGCTTAACTAGCGGGGTGAGCTCCTACGAGCAGTACTTC
TRBV6-1	13	-	TRBJ1-6	-	CASSEDTFSPLHF	TGTGCCAGCAGTGAAGACACCTTTTCACCCCTCCACTTT
TRBV11-3	19	-	TRBJ1-1	TRBD1	CASSPSPRDRAMVGTEAFF	TGTGCCAGCAGCCCCTCTCCCCGGGACAGGGCCATGGTGGGGACTGAAGCTTTCTTT
TRBV6-5	14	once	TRBJ1-6	-	CASSYRQGSSPLHF	TGTGCCAGCAGTTATCGGCAGGGGAGCTCACCCCTCCACTTT
TRBV5-6	13	few	TRBJ2-7	-	CASSDRTVYEQYF	TGTGCCAGCAGCGACAGGACAGTTTACGAGCAGTACTTC
TRBV11-1	15	-	TRBJ2-3	-	CASSLAAGRTDTQYF	TGTGCCAGCAGCTTAGCTGCGGGGCGCACAGATACGCAGTATTTT
TRBV7-9	17	-	TRBJ1-4	TRBD1	CASSLLGQGVGGMELFF	TGTGCCAGCAGCCTCCTTGGACAGGGCGTGGGGGGCATGGAACTGTTTTTT
TRBV5-8	15	few	TRBJ1-5	TRBD1	CASSLLQGSNQPQHF	TGTGCCAGCAGCTTACTACAGGGGAGCAATCAGCCCCAGCATTTT
TRBV5-1	15	-	TRBJ2-7	TRBD1	CASSLGTGLSYEQYF	TGCGCCAGCAGCTTAGGGACAGGGTTGTCCTACGAGCAGTACTTC
TRBV28	14	-	TRBJ2-3	-	CASSPETRTDTQYF	TGTGCCAGCAGTCCCGAGACTCGCACAGATACGCAGTATTTT
TRBV12-3/TRBV12-4	12	-	TRBJ1-1	-	CASSTGGTEAFF	TGTGCCAGCAGCACCGGGGGCACTGAAGCTTTCTTT
TRBV6-6	15	-	TRBJ2-1	TRBD2	CASSYSGGANNEQFF	TGTGCCAGCAGTTATAGCGGGGGGGCAAACAATGAGCAGTTCTTC
TRBV5-4	13	-	TRBJ2-7	TRBD1	CASSLDRGYEQYF	TGTGCCAGCAGCTTGGACAGGGGGTACGAGCAGTACTTC
TRBV7-8	15	-	TRBJ1-6	-	CASSSLGLQNSPLHF	TGTGCCAGCAGCTCCCTAGGACTTCAGAATTCACCCCTCCACTTT
TRBV2	14	-	TRBJ1-2	TRBD1	CASKIDRDNYGYTF	TGTGCCAGCAAAATCGACAGGGATAACTATGGCTACACCTTC
TRBV19	15	-	TRBJ2-2	-	CATKVGGANTGELFF	TGTGCCACCAAGGTGGGGGGGGCAAACACCGGGGAGCTGTTTTTT
TRBV9	16	-	TRBJ2-5	TRBD2	CASSVGGGGAGETQYF	TGTGCCAGCAGCGTAGGTGGCGGGGGGGCAGGAGAGACCCAGTACTTC
TRBV6-5	14	once	TRBJ2-7	TRBD2	CASSSPGLAYEQYF	TGTGCCAGCAGTTCCCCTGGACTAGCCTACGAGCAGTACTTC
TRBV6-5	14	few	TRBJ2-5	-	CASSPVGAQETQYF	TGTGCCAGCAGTCCCGTGGGGGCGCAAGAGACCCAGTACTTC
TRBV5-6	14	-	TRBJ1-4	-	CASSPRPVDEKLFF	TGTGCCAGCAGCCCCCGTCCGGTGGATGAAAAACTGTTTTTT
TRBV5-6	13	-	TRBJ1-1	-	CASSLGGGFGAFF	TGTGCCAGCAGCTTGGGGGGAGGGTTCGGAGCTTTCTTT
TRBV9	15	-	TRBJ2-3	-	CASSVQGGGTDTQYF	TGTGCCAGCAGCGTGCAGGGTGGTGGCACAGATACGCAGTATTTT
TRBV20-1	17	-	TRBJ1-5	TRBD1	CSASDPWDREGNQPQHF	TGCAGTGCTAGTGATCCCTGGGACAGGGAGGGCAATCAGCCCCAGCATTTT
TRBV5-1	17	-	TRBJ1-1	-	CASSRWPFEAGETEAFF	TGCGCCAGCAGTCGTTGGCCCTTTGAGGCAGGGGAGACTGAAGCTTTCTTT
TRBV5-8	14	-	TRBJ2-7	-	CASTVAGLSYEQYF	TGTGCCAGCACTGTCGCAGGGCTCTCCTACGAGCAGTACTTC
TRBV4-3	15	-	TRBJ2-1	-	CASSQRGFSYNEQFF	TGCGCCAGCAGCCAAAGGGGTTTCTCCTACAATGAGCAGTTCTTC
TRBV18	14	-	TRBJ1-4	-	CASSPVQGREKLFF	TGTGCCAGCTCACCAGTACAGGGAAGGGAAAAACTGTTTTTT
TRBV10-3	14	-	TRBJ1-1	-	CAISNLDRNTEAFF	TGTGCCATCAGTAACTTAGACAGGAACACTGAAGCTTTCTTT
TRBV29-1	9	-	TRBJ2-1	-	CSVETGQFF	TGCAGCGTTGAGACAGGGCAGTTCTTC
TRBV5-1	14	-	TRBJ1-2	-	CASSLDPGNYGYTF	TGCGCCAGCAGCTTGGATCCAGGAAACTATGGCTACACCTTC
TRBV4-3	16	-	TRBJ2-5	TRBD2	CASSQGTSGGRETQYF	TGCGCCAGCAGCCAAGGGACTAGCGGGGGTCGTGAGACCCAGTACTTC
TRBV5-1	14	-	TRBJ1-5	-	CASSLVGGQKPQHF	TGCGCCAGCAGCTTGGTGGGAGGTCAGAAGCCCCAGCATTTT
TRBV4-2	15	-	TRBJ1-6	TRBD1	CASSRVGTGESPLHF	TGTGCCAGCAGCCGAGTCGGGACAGGGGAGAGTCCCCTCCACTTT
TRBV19	15	-	TRBJ1-6	-	CASSIFGTNNSPLHF	TGTGCCAGTAGTATCTTCGGGACAAATAATTCACCCCTCCACTTT
TRBV12-5	14	-	TRBJ1-1	TRBD1	CASGLGGTDTEAFF	TGTGCTAGTGGTTTGGGAGGGACAGACACTGAAGCTTTCTTT
TRBV7-2	13	-	TRBJ2-1	-	CASSLSRNHEQFF	TGTGCCAGCAGCTTAAGTAGAAACCATGAGCAGTTCTTC
TRBV30	13	-	TRBJ1-1	-	CAWSGDSNTEAFF	TGTGCCTGGAGTGGGGACTCGAACACTGAAGCTTTCTTT
TRBV15	16	few	TRBJ2-3	TRBD2	CATSPGRGGSTDTQYF	TGTGCCACCAGCCCGGGTCGGGGGGGCTCTACAGATACGCAGTATTTT
TRBV27	16	-	TRBJ2-7	TRBD1	CASSLYSGQRFYEQYF	TGTGCCAGCAGTTTATACTCGGGACAGCGATTTTACGAGCAGTACTTC
TRBV4-1	17	-	TRBJ2-5	TRBD2	CASSQGTSGGLQETQYF	TGCGCCAGCAGCCAGGGAACTAGCGGGGGACTCCAAGAGACCCAGTACTTC